This T cell receptor beta chain came from a study of T-cell memory formation after mild COVID-19. Overall study: Among the donors, TCR clusters were largely specific to each donor.

The TCR alpha and TCR beta cDNA libraries, bearing sample barcodes and UMIs, were generated by 5'RACE using constant-segment primers. TCRdb reprocessed the 5' RACE reads with MiXCR, giving one entry per CDR3 protein. Here the sample spans about 250,000 distinct CDR3 sequences, roughly 15% being singletons. General study findings and limits: CD4+ bias marked clones expanding day 15 to 37, unlike balanced contracting clones.

This clonotype occurred many times. The antigen is not known. This sequence was found in an adult woman who had mild COVID-19 (a few samples of this study predate the infection). Cell type and time point are not known. The sequenced material came from PBMCs or a T cell subset sorted from them (not recorded which).

The DNA of the CDR3 is TGCGCCAGCAGCCAAGAATTTGGGACTAGCGGGAGGACCCAGTTCTTC. Protein: CASSQEFGTSGRTQFF. The chain carries TRBV4-3 and TRBJ2-1; 15 nucleotides match TRBD2. The CDR3 runs 16 residues. Per germline, CDR1 LGHNA and CDR2 YSLEER. Trimming cost V 0 bases and J 13 bases; bases outside gene matches: 7.